The 24 T cell receptor beta chains listed next were all sequenced from one sample in a study of response to subunit inactivated influenza vaccine. In TCRdb, the RT-PCR reads were re-called with MiXCR into one record per CDR3 protein. The sample includes over 400,000 distinct CDR3 sequences, approximately 11% seen only once; the top ten take about an eighth. The starting material was PBMCs from blood, obtained roughly 46 days after vaccination. Source of these receptors: a man aged 45-65 years who received an inactivated influenza vaccine.

In its sample, this clonotype was seen many times. J is TRBJ2-1 and V is TRBV20-1, with D perhaps being TRBD1 or TRBD2 (5 bases each). This CDR3 spans 13 amino acids. CDR1 is DFQATT, CDR2 SNEGSKA, per germline (reference sequence). The ends were cut back, 6 bases at V and 10 bases at J, with 19 bases in the middle. CDR3 in DNA: TGCAGTGCCCCAAGGGGCCTCCCGGGGGAGCAGTTCTTC. It is translated as CSAPRGLPGEQFF.

This clonotype was found a few times. The chain recombines TRBV5-6 with TRBJ2-7, with D hard to call. The CDR3 contains 14 residues. The germline V gene has CDR1 SGHDT and CDR2 YYEEEE. V lost 0 bases and J 6 bases, leaving 13 bases between the germline ends. The CDR3 bases are TGTGCCAGCAGCTTGGTTGGGCTGAACAGCGAGCAGTACTTC. It codes for CASSLVGLNSEQYF.

This clonotype has a count of ten or more. The rearrangement links TRBV5-1 to TRBJ2-7; perhaps TRBD2 as D (6 bases). The CDR3 is 13 residues long. The V end lost 5 bases, the J end lost 3 bases, and 12 bases lay between the germline ends. Germline V gene data show CDR1 as SGHRS and CDR2 as YFSETQ. In DNA form, the CDR3 reads TGCGCCAGCAGACCCACTAGCAGCTACGAGCAGTACTTC. Translation gives CASRPTSSYEQYF.

J is TRBJ2-3 and V is TRBV29-1; possible D gene TRBD2, 5 bases. The germline V gene encodes CDR1 SQVTM and CDR2 ANQGSEA. Trimming stripped 7 bases from V and 6 bases from J, with 11 bases between. This CDR3 is built from 11 residues. The CDR3 DNA sequence: TGCAGCGAGAGGAGGTCGGATACGCAGTATTTT. This sequence encodes CSERRSDTQYF.

In its sample, this clonotype was seen many times. The J gene is TRBJ2-4, the V gene TRBV7-2; possibly TRBD1 or TRBD2 for D (5 bases each). This CDR3 region has 15 residues. Looked up from germline, CDR1 is SGHTA and CDR2 is FQGNSA. Trimming cost V 4 bases and J 3 bases, with 13 bases left between them. In DNA, the CDR3 is TGTGCCAGCAGCTACGGGACCGGCCTCAAAAACATTCAGTACTTC. Translation gives CASSYGTGLKNIQYF.

The CDR3 loop reads CAMGPGLALSGTGELFF. The CDR3 DNA follows: TGTGCCATGGGCCCCGGGCTCGCTCTTTCGGGCACCGGGGAGCTGTTTTTT. The chain couples TRBV25-1 to TRBJ2-2, with D hard to call. This CDR3 region has 17 residues. CDR1 is MGHDK, CDR2 SYGVNS, per germline. V lost 10 bases and J lost 4, with 25 bases in between.

This chain joins TRBV10-3 and TRBJ2-7, with 10 bases fitting TRBD2. V shed 7 bases and J 2 bases; nucleotides not matched to a gene: 5. This CDR3 contains 14 residues. Germline CDR1 is ENHRY and CDR2 is SYGVKD. CDR3 in DNA: TGTGCCATCAAGCGGAGCGGGGGGGCCTACGAGCAGTACTTC. Translated: CAIKRSGGAYEQYF.

The genes are TRBV4-3 and TRBJ1-1, with unresolved D. This CDR3 has 13 amino acids. Germline V gives CDR1 LGHNA, CDR2 YSLEER. The germline V and J ends were trimmed by 0 bases and 3 bases, with 5 bases remaining between them. CDR3 sequence reads: CASSQEPDTEAFF. CDR3 nucleotides: TGCGCCAGCAGCCAAGAGCCGGACACTGAAGCTTTCTTT.

This clonotype was seen more than once but under ten times. The chain links TRBV15 to TRBJ2-5; 10 bases line up with TRBD1. This CDR3 is built from 16 residues. Germline loops: CDR1 LNHNV, CDR2 YYDKDF (reference sequence). Trimming took 3 bases from V and 3 from J; bases not matched to a gene: 7. CDR3 in amino acids: CATSRGIGQGEETQYF. In nucleotides, the CDR3 is TGTGCCACCAGCAGGGGAATTGGACAGGGGGAAGAGACCCAGTACTTC.

The chain recombines TRBV4-2 with TRBJ2-7; D may correspond to TRBD1 or TRBD2 (5 bases each). The CDR3 sequence is 15 residues long. Looked up from germline, CDR1 is LGHNA and CDR2 is YNFKEQ. Trimming pared 1 base from V and 6 bases from J, leaving 16 bases between. CDR3: CASSQAQGLRVEQYF. CDR3 DNA sequence: TGTGCCAGCAGCCAAGCCCAGGGTCTGCGGGTCGAGCAGTACTTC.

This clonotype was found many times. The CDR3 DNA follows: TGTGCCAGCAGCTTGGCCGGGACAGGGAGCGATGAGCAGTTCTTC. This translates into CASSLAGTGSDEQFF. The rearrangement uses TRBV7-6 and TRBJ2-1, with 9 positions matching TRBD1. CDR1 and CDR2 from the germline V gene are SGHVS and FNYEAQ. Germline trimming cut 3 bases from V and 8 bases from J; bases unmatched to any gene: 8. The CDR3 is 15 residues long. Full variable domain (outside the CDR3, taken from reference TRBV7-6 and TRBJ2-1): GAGVSQSPRYKVTKRGQDVALRCDPISGHVSLYWYRQALGQGPEFLTYFNYEAQQDKSGLPNDRFSAERPEGSISTLTIQRTEQRDSAMYRCASSLAGTGSDEQFFGPGTRLTVL.

The sample holds many counts of this clonotype. J is TRBJ2-1 and V is TRBV4-2; 10 nucleotides align to TRBD2. Germline assignment: CDR1 LGHNA and CDR2 YNFKEQ. CDR3 size: 16 residues. The J segment lost 4 bases and the V segment lost 4 bases, leaving 7 bases of the junction unmatched. CDR3 region: CASSPDSGRHYNEQFF. Here the CDR3 DNA reads TGTGCCAGCAGCCCAGATAGCGGGAGGCATTACAATGAGCAGTTCTTC.

In its sample, this clonotype was seen a few times. The rearrangement links TRBV5-1 to TRBJ2-3, with 7 nucleotides matching TRBD2. The CDR3 runs to 16 residues. Germline V gene data show CDR1 as SGHRS and CDR2 as YFSETQ. The V and J ends lost 4 bases and 4 bases, in that order; junction bases with no gene match: 12. The DNA for the CDR3 is TGCGCCAGCAGCCCGGGACTACCTATAAGTCCAGATACGCAGTATTTT. Residues: CASSPGLPISPDTQYF.

V and J are TRBV5-1 and TRBJ1-5; no reliable D call. Trimming took off 0 bases at V and 2 bases at J, with 9 bases between the two ends. CDR1 is SGHRS, CDR2 YFSETQ, per germline. The CDR3 runs 15 residues. CDR3 coding DNA: TGCGCCAGCAGCTTGGACGGTTGGGGCAATCAGCCCCAGCATTTT. Amino acid sequence: CASSLDGWGNQPQHF.

V is TRBV6-2 or TRBV6-3 and J is TRBJ2-7, with unresolved D. CDR3 size: 13 residues. The V and J ends lost 1 base and 0 bases respectively, with 4 bases between them. Germline values: CDR1 MNHEY, CDR2 SVGEGT. DNA for the CDR3: TGTGCCAGCAGTTACTTTAGCTCCTACGAGCAGTACTTC. Encoded protein: CASSYFSSYEQYF.

The chain carries TRBV15 and TRBJ2-1; D possibly corresponds to TRBD1 (5 bases). CDR1 and CDR2 from the germline V gene are LNHNV and YYDKDF (reference sequence). V was shortened by 0 bases and J by 8 bases, with 11 bases between the two germline ends. CDR3 length: 14 amino acids. The CDR3 is CATSRDNRYDEQFF. In nucleotides, the CDR3 is TGTGCCACCAGCAGAGATAACAGGTATGATGAGCAGTTCTTC. The full variable domain, in which reference TRBV15 and TRBJ2-1 provide the parts outside the CDR3, is DAMVIQNPRYQVTQFGKPVTLSCSQTLNHNVMYWYQQKSSQAPKLLFHYYDKDFNNEADTPDNFQSRRPNTSFCFLDIRSPGLGDTAMYLCATSRDNRYDEQFFGPGTRLTVL.

The chain employs TRBV29-1 and TRBJ1-6; no definite D call. Trimming pared 4 bases from V and 7 bases from J, leaving 11 bases between. CDR1 and CDR2 from the germline V gene are SQVTM and ANQGSEA. This CDR3 is 13 amino acids long. CDR3 sequence: CSVGTDQNSPLHF. DNA of the CDR3: TGCAGCGTTGGAACGGACCAAAATTCACCCCTCCACTTT.

This clonotype was found a few times. The V and J genes are TRBV20-1 and TRBJ2-1, with 9 bases aligning to TRBD2. The CDR3 extends over 16 amino acids. The germline CDR1 and CDR2 sequences are DFQATT and SNEGSKA (reference sequence). J was trimmed by 7 bases and V by 1 base; bases with no gene match: 11. CDR3: CSARGTSRGGTNEQFF. Written as DNA, the CDR3 is TGCAGTGCTAGAGGGACCTCGCGGGGGGGTACTAATGAGCAGTTCTTC.

V gene TRBV4-2 combines with J gene TRBJ2-7; a weak D match, TRBD1 (5 bases). CDR1 is LGHNA, CDR2 YNFKEQ, per germline. The CDR3 is made up of 15 amino acids. The V gene lost 6 bases and the J gene lost 1 base, with 16 bases spanning the gap. This chain's CDR3 is CASSRGIGDSYEQYF. The CDR3 DNA is TGTGCCAGCAGTCGAGGCATAGGGGATTCCTACGAGCAGTACTTC.

This clonotype was counted only a few times. The chain combines TRBV10-3 with TRBJ2-3; D is unresolved. This CDR3 has 13 amino acids. V gave up 5 bases and J gave up 1 base, with 7 bases separating them. The germline CDR1 and CDR2 sequences are ENHRY and SYGVKD. The CDR3 spells CAISKDGTDTQYF. The CDR3 DNA follows: TGTGCCATCAGTAAGGACGGCACAGATACGCAGTATTTT.

The genes are TRBV7-9 and TRBJ2-5; the D is unclear. The CDR3 spans 17 residues. The germline V gene encodes CDR1 SEHNR and CDR2 FQNEAQ (reference sequence). V was shortened by 4 bases and J by 2 bases, with 20 bases between the two germline ends. CDR3 loop: CASSSPIKNWEQETQYF. CDR3 sequence (DNA): TGTGCCAGCAGCTCCCCCATTAAGAATTGGGAACAAGAGACCCAGTACTTC.

A few counts support this clonotype. The chain joins TRBV28 to TRBJ2-3; D is unresolved. The CDR3 runs to 10 residues. V was trimmed by 10 bases and J by 4 bases, leaving 6 bases between them. Germline loops: CDR1 MDHEN, CDR2 SYDVKM. In DNA form, the CDR3 reads TGTGCCACCGGGCCAGATACGCAGTATTTT. This translates into CATGPDTQYF.

This clonotype was picked up many times. The chain couples TRBV5-6 to TRBJ2-3; TRBD2 is a possible D gene (5 bases). This CDR3 has 16 residues. Trimming took 0 bases from V and 0 from J, leaving 11 bases between them. The germline V gene encodes CDR1 SGHDT and CDR2 YYEEEE. CDR3 nucleotides: TGTGCCAGCAGCTTGGCCGTCGGGGTTAGCACAGATACGCAGTATTTT. Protein sequence: CASSLAVGVSTDTQYF.

Many counts were recorded for this clonotype. V and J are TRBV18 and TRBJ2-5; D is uncertain. The CDR3 runs to 16 residues. Between the trimmed V and J ends, which lost 0 bases and 5 bases, there was a span of 16 bases. The germline gives CDR1 KGHSH, CDR2 LQKENI. The CDR3 DNA reads as TGTGCCAGCTCACCACCGACACGTGCTGGGTTCGAGACCCAGTACTTC. The encoded protein is CASSPPTRAGFETQYF.